The 32 T cell receptor beta chains given below trace back to one sample, sequenced in a study of blood T cells in healthy people across ages. Then a second PCR, running roughly 7 to 11 cycles, was carried out with a sample-barcoded 5' primer and a J-beta primer mix. TCRdb called the 5' RACE reads again in MiXCR, with one record for every CDR3 protein. The repertoire holds some 790,000 distinct CDR3 sequences, with 29% as singletons. The specimen sequenced was blood. These receptor sequences come from a woman aged 80 or over in good health.

As regards this clonotype: A much larger clone is a single base away; this may be a read error. The V gene is TRBV20-1, the J gene TRBJ2-7; no clear D. The V end was cut by 0 bases, the J end by 0 bases, with 9 bases between. This CDR3 is built from 14 residues. Germline CDR1 and CDR2: DFQATT and SNEGSKA (reference sequence). As DNA, the CDR3 is TGCAGTGCTAGAGAGCAGCAGAGCTCCTACGAGCAGTACTTC. Translating it yields CSAREQQSSYEQYF.

This clonotype was seen many times. V gene TRBV15 combines with J gene TRBJ1-4; the D is unclear. The CDR3 loop spans 15 amino acids. Germline values: CDR1 LNHNV, CDR2 YYDKDF (reference sequence). Trimming stripped 0 bases from V and 8 bases from J, with 13 bases between. The CDR3 loop reads CATSRDGQSREKLFF. Here the CDR3 DNA reads TGTGCCACCAGCAGAGATGGGCAGTCAAGGGAAAAACTGTTTTTT. The whole variable domain, filled in from reference TRBV15 and TRBJ1-4, reads DAMVIQNPRYQVTQFGKPVTLSCSQTLNHNVMYWYQQKSSQAPKLLFHYYDKDFNNEADTPDNFQSRRPNTSFCFLDIRSPGLGDTAMYLCATSRDGQSREKLFFGSGTQLSVL.

J is TRBJ2-1 and V is TRBV20-1; tentative D call: TRBD1 (5 bases). The CDR3 runs to 14 residues. CDR1 and CDR2 from the germline V gene are DFQATT and SNEGSKA (reference sequence). V was clipped by 6 bases and J by 9 bases, with 21 bases between them. Written as DNA, the CDR3 is TGCAGTGCAAAAGGGGCCCTTGAGGATACTGAGCAGTTCTTC. Its translation is CSAKGALEDTEQFF.

About this clonotype: One base away lies a much larger clone, so this may be a sequencing read error. J is TRBJ1-2 and V is TRBV20-1; D possibly corresponds to TRBD1 (5 bases). Trimming left V 3 bases short and J 7 bases short, with 12 bases between. The CDR3 contains 12 residues. Germline V CDR1 and CDR2: DFQATT, SNEGSKA (reference sequence). The CDR3 nucleotides read TGCAGTGCTAGCGCAGGGTGGCTTGGCTACACCTTC. It translates to CSASAGWLGYTF.

With respect to this clonotype: The limits of the CDR3 on the DNA are not certain, so only TCRdb's listed CDR3 is given. CDR3 sequence reads: CSTSGGTDTQYF. This chain links TRBV20-1 with TRBJ2-3; TRBD1 is the table's D call, not checked against the DNA. The CDR3 extends over 12 residues, inclusive of both ends. Germline CDR1 DFQATT, CDR2 SNEGSKA (reference sequence).

This clonotype was counted at least ten times. This chain links TRBV5-1 with TRBJ1-4; D perhaps matches TRBD1 (6 bases). The CDR3 covers 17 residues. CDR1 is SGHRS, CDR2 YFSETQ, per germline. Trimming cost V 4 bases and J 5 bases, with 21 bases left between them. The chain's CDR3 is CASSPNVRTALNEKLFF. The CDR3 DNA reads TGCGCCAGCAGCCCGAACGTAAGGACAGCCCTAAATGAAAAACTGTTTTTT.

This chain connects TRBV7-2 to TRBJ2-7; 14 bases line up with TRBD2. The V and J ends lost 5 bases and 2 bases, in that order; junction bases with no gene match: 8. Germline V lookup: CDR1 SGHTA, CDR2 FQGNSA. The CDR3 contains 17 residues. Here the CDR3 reads CASSASGTSGGTYEQYF. CDR3 DNA sequence: TGTGCCAGCAGCGCCTCTGGGACTAGCGGGGGCACCTACGAGCAGTACTTC.

For this clonotype: A read error is possible here, since a much larger clone lies one base away. The chain has TRBV20-1 and TRBJ1-5; D unresolved. The germline V gene has CDR1 DFQATT and CDR2 SNEGSKA (reference sequence). Trimming stripped 2 bases from V and 5 bases from J, with 10 bases between. There are 13 residues in the CDR3. As DNA, the CDR3 is TGCAGTGCTAGAAAGGCGCGGGATCAGCCCCAGCATTTT. As protein: CSARKARDQPQHF.

A few counts support this clonotype. The chain combines TRBV24-1 with TRBJ2-5; the match to TRBD2 covers 13 bases. Germline loops: CDR1 KGHDR, CDR2 SFDVKD. The CDR3 consists of 16 residues. The V segment lost 7 bases and the J segment 2 bases; nucleotides outside the gene matches: 6. The chain's CDR3 is CATSGLAGASQETQYF. The DNA of the CDR3 is TGTGCCACCAGCGGACTAGCGGGGGCTTCACAAGAGACCCAGTACTTC.

A note on this clonotype: This sequence may be a read error, since a much larger clone differs from it by one base. The CDR3 bases are TGCGGTGCTAGAGATCCTAGCGCCAATGAGCAGTTCTTC. Protein sequence: CGARDPSANEQFF. The chain combines TRBV20-1 with TRBJ2-1, with a tentative D call TRBD2 (6 bases). Looked up from germline, CDR1 is DFQATT and CDR2 is SNEGSKA (reference sequence). The CDR3 loop spans 13 amino acids.

The V and J genes are TRBV3-1 and TRBJ1-2; D gene ambiguous. The CDR3 length is 18 residues. Germline values: CDR1 LGHDT, CDR2 YNNKEL (reference sequence). Trimming cost V 0 bases and J 4 bases, with 21 bases left between them. CDR3 region: CASSQETGVGRRGYGYTF. DNA of the CDR3: TGTGCCAGCAGCCAAGAAACTGGCGTCGGACGGCGGGGCTATGGCTACACCTTC.

This chain links TRBV9 with TRBJ1-2, with 9 bases identical to TRBD1. Germline CDR1 is SGDLS and CDR2 is YYNGEE. V gave up 0 bases and J gave up 5 bases; unmatched junction bases: 5. There are 15 residues in the CDR3. This chain's CDR3 is CASSVDGTGRYGYTF. As DNA, the CDR3 is TGTGCCAGCAGCGTAGATGGGACAGGGCGGTATGGCTACACCTTC.

This clonotype was seen a few times. The rearrangement links TRBV11-2 to TRBJ1-2; D gene uncertain. V lost 0 bases and J 7 bases, leaving 18 bases between the germline ends. The CDR3 totals 16 residues. CDR1 and CDR2 (germline): SGHAT, FQNNGV. CDR3 nucleotides: TGTGCCAGCAGCTTAGATCATATGGGGTCCCTTACTGGCTACACCTTC. It specifies CASSLDHMGSLTGYTF.

This clonotype came up many times. The V and J genes are TRBV20-1 and TRBJ2-5; perhaps D is TRBD1 or TRBD2 (6 bases each). V was pared by 2 bases and J by 1 base, with 11 bases between. Germline V lookup: CDR1 DFQATT, CDR2 SNEGSKA (reference sequence). This CDR3 is 14 amino acids long. CDR3 bases: TGCAGTGCTAGACTACAGGGAGGCCAAGAGACCCAGTACTTC. Protein product: CSARLQGGQETQYF.

This clonotype has a count of ten or more. This may be a read error, as it is one base from a much larger clone. This sequence joins TRBV20-1 and TRBJ2-5; the D is unclear. This CDR3 comprises 12 residues. Germline V CDR1 and CDR2: DFQATT, SNEGSKA (reference sequence). CDR3 amino acids: CRASLGYETQYF. The CDR3 DNA follows: TGCAGGGCTAGTCTGGGTTATGAGACCCAGTACTTC.

This clonotype has at least ten counts. This rearrangement joins TRBV5-1 to TRBJ2-3; D may be TRBD2 (5 bases). CDR1 and CDR2 (germline): SGHRS, YFSETQ. This CDR3 has 15 amino acids. V lost 0 bases, J lost 4 bases, and 12 bases lay in between. The CDR3 region is CASSLDAGGPDTQYF. In DNA, the CDR3 is TGCGCCAGCAGCTTGGACGCGGGTGGTCCAGATACGCAGTATTTT.

V is TRBV5-1 and J is TRBJ2-3; 11 bases fit TRBD2. This CDR3 spans 17 amino acids. CDR1 and CDR2 (germline): SGHRS, YFSETQ. The V segment lost 4 bases and the J segment 8 bases; nucleotides outside the gene matches: 15. The CDR3 DNA sequence: TGCGCCAGCAGCGTCACTAGCGGGGGAACTAGCATAGGTACGCAGTATTTT. Its protein product is CASSVTSGGTSIGTQYF.

A note on this clonotype: Being one base from a much bigger clone, this may be a read error. This chain connects TRBV5-4 to TRBJ2-5; D unresolved. Trimming took 4 bases from V and 9 from J, leaving 13 bases between them. CDR3 size: 12 residues. Germline V gene lookup returns CDR1 SGHNT and CDR2 YYREEE (reference sequence). CDR3 in amino acids: CASSPGSFPQYF. Here the CDR3 DNA reads TGTGCCAGCAGCCCCGGATCTTTTCCCCAGTACTTC.

V is TRBV7-2 and J is TRBJ1-2; TRBD1 aligns across 8 bases. CDR3 length equals 14 residues. In germline, CDR1 is SGHTA, CDR2 FQGNSA. J gave up 5 bases and V 5 bases, and 7 bases lay outside the gene matches. CDR3 coding DNA: TGTGCCAGCAGCACCCAACAGGGGGAGTATGGCTACACCTTC. Its translation is CASSTQQGEYGYTF.

The chain links TRBV9 to TRBJ2-7; a weak D match, TRBD2 (6 bases). V dropped 0 bases and J dropped 7 bases, with 17 bases sitting between them. In germline, CDR1 is SGDLS, CDR2 YYNGEE. The CDR3 contains 15 residues. The CDR3 reads CASSVAAGSYNEQYF. The CDR3 nucleotides read TGTGCCAGCAGCGTAGCGGCGGGGAGCTACAATGAGCAGTACTTC.

For this clonotype: A read error may produce the germline difference seen at one junction end. This chain connects TRBV5-5 to TRBJ2-1; 7 bases are shared with TRBD1. The length of the CDR3 is 17 residues. The germline CDR1 and CDR2 sequences are SGHKS and YYEKEE (reference sequence). The CDR3 sequence is CAGSLIAGGLPYNEQFF. The CDR3 DNA reads TGTGCCGGCAGCTTGATAGCAGGGGGTCTCCCATACAATGAGCAGTTCTTC.

This clonotype was seen repeatedly, ten times or more. The V and J genes are TRBV7-2 and TRBJ2-5; 11 positions match TRBD2. With 2 bases clipped from V and 2 bases from J, the junction kept 10 bases outside the gene matches. Germline V gene sequence: CDR1 SGHTA, CDR2 FQGNSA. The CDR3 runs 18 residues. In nucleotides, the CDR3 is TGTGCCAGCAGCTTAAGGGTCGGGGCTAGCGGGGGGCAAGAGACCCAGTACTTC. This sequence encodes CASSLRVGASGGQETQYF.

The rearrangement uses TRBV20-1 and TRBJ2-3; the D call may be TRBD1 or TRBD2 (5 bases each). V lost 7 bases and J 5 bases, leaving 16 bases between the germline ends. The CDR3 extends over 13 amino acids. The germline V gene has CDR1 DFQATT and CDR2 SNEGSKA (reference sequence). The CDR3 DNA follows: TGCAGTGGCAGGGACGTCTGGGGAGATACGCAGTATTTT. Translating gives CSGRDVWGDTQYF.

This clonotype appeared many times. V usage is TRBV25-1 and J usage is TRBJ2-5; 13 bases match TRBD2. This CDR3 is built from 16 residues. The ends lost 0 bases at V and 5 bases at J; junction bases unmatched: 3. Germline V gives CDR1 MGHDK, CDR2 SYGVNS. The CDR3 loop reads CASSEYGGLAGETQYF. CDR3 nucleotides: TGTGCCAGCAGTGAATACGGGGGACTAGCGGGGGAGACCCAGTACTTC.

The chain uses TRBV9 and TRBJ1-2, with TRBD1 as a possible D gene (5 bases). The germline gives CDR1 SGDLS, CDR2 YYNGEE. Trimming cost V 0 bases and J 4 bases, with 10 bases left between them. This CDR3 contains 14 residues. This CDR3 reads CASSVEPGPYGYTF. CDR3 in DNA: TGTGCCAGCAGCGTAGAGCCGGGGCCCTATGGCTACACCTTC.

J is TRBJ2-3 and V is TRBV27; D is tentatively TRBD1 or TRBD2 (6 bases each). Trimming took 3 bases from V and 5 from J, leaving 15 bases between them. The germline V gene has CDR1 MNHEY and CDR2 SMNVEV (reference sequence). The CDR3 spans 15 residues. In DNA, the CDR3 is TGTGCCAGCAGTTTCTCGGGGGCGCACGGAGATACGCAGTATTTT. It yields the protein CASSFSGAHGDTQYF.

The chain links TRBV18 to TRBJ1-4; the D is unclear. The CDR3 consists of 14 residues. Trimming stripped 5 bases from V and 6 bases from J, with 13 bases between. The V gene's germline CDR1 is KGHSH and CDR2 LQKENI. For the CDR3, the DNA is TGTGCCAGCTCAGCACTCCTGAACGATGAAAAACTGTTTTTT. Its translation: CASSALLNDEKLFF. The full variable domain, in which reference TRBV18 and TRBJ1-4 provide the parts outside the CDR3, is NAGVMQNPRHLVRRRGQEARLRCSPMKGHSHVYWYRQLPEEGLKFMVYLQKENIIDESGMPKERFSAEFPKEGPSILRIQQVVRGDSAAYFCASSALLNDEKLFFGSGTQLSVL.

Only a few counts were recorded for this clonotype. The rearrangement uses TRBV14 and TRBJ1-1; D is uncertain. The CDR3 length is 13 residues. V dropped 3 bases and J dropped 4 bases, with 9 bases sitting between them. Germline V gives CDR1 SGHDN, CDR2 FVKESK. The CDR3 nucleotides are TGTGCCAGCAGCCAGGAGCGGGGCACTGAAGCTTTCTTT. Protein sequence: CASSQERGTEAFF.

The chain employs TRBV7-2 and TRBJ2-1; 9 nucleotides match TRBD2. The CDR3 consists of 15 residues. Trimming cost V 4 bases and J 7 bases; bases outside gene matches: 8. Germline loops: CDR1 SGHTA, CDR2 FQGNSA. As DNA, the CDR3 is TGTGCCAGCAGCTCCCAGGGACTAGCAGGGAATGAGCAGTTCTTC. As protein: CASSSQGLAGNEQFF.

The table lists this clonotype with many counts. The rearrangement joins TRBV12-3 or TRBV12-4 to TRBJ2-3; D gene uncertain. Trimming took 8 bases from V and 6 from J, leaving 12 bases between them. The CDR3 contains 12 residues. In nucleotides, the CDR3 is TGTGCCAGCCAACCGGGTGGGGATACGCAGTATTTT. Residues: CASQPGGDTQYF.

This clonotype has only a few counts. The J gene is TRBJ1-6, the V gene TRBV7-9, with D tentatively TRBD1 (6 bases). Germline V gives CDR1 SEHNR, CDR2 FQNEAQ (reference sequence). The CDR3 totals 17 residues. Trimming pared 5 bases from V and 9 bases from J, leaving 23 bases between. The DNA of the CDR3 is TGTGCCAGCAGCCGGGAGGGCCTGGGGGGGCGCGGTTCACCCCTCCACTTT. It encodes CASSREGLGGRGSPLHF.

The CDR3 spells CASSFRTGKGKETQYF. CDR3 coding DNA: TGTGCCAGCAGTTTTCGGACAGGCAAGGGCAAAGAGACCCAGTACTTC. The chain has TRBV12-3 or TRBV12-4 and TRBJ2-5; TRBD1 agrees at 7 bases. V lost 3 bases and J lost 3; bases outside the gene matches: 10. This CDR3 comprises 16 residues.